Listed below are T cell receptor beta chains from one sample, sequenced in a study of tissue-resident memory T cells in lung cancer. One entry per CDR3 protein, called by TCRdb with MiXCR from the reads. The sample records several hundred distinct CDR3 sequences, 20% to 30% being singletons. Source material: CD103+ CD8+ T cells from lung tumor tissue. The receptors were gathered from a human donor with treatment-naive lung cancer (subtype not recorded). Each CDR3 is given with its conserved first and last residue.

CDR3aa: CASSLATPPSYEQYF; v_gene: TRBV3-1
CDR3aa: CACSYGSKQETQYF; v_gene: TRBV6-6
CDR3aa: CASTATGDGYTF; v_gene: TRBV19
CDR3aa: CASSDWESTDTQYF; v_gene: TRBV7-6
CDR3aa: CASSRGLAGSYEQYF; v_gene: TRBV27
CDR3aa: CASSPGGETQYF; v_gene: TRBV19
CDR3aa: CSVEGVSVNTEAFF; v_gene: TRBV29-1
CDR3aa: CASSDRTATDTQYF; v_gene: TRBV12-3/TRBV12-4
CDR3aa: CASSEPVTGLAGRSSYNEQFF; v_gene: TRBV9
CDR3aa: CASSRGLEETQYF; v_gene: TRBV27
CDR3aa: CASSLEGLAGGPAHNEQFF; v_gene: TRBV5-4
CDR3aa: CASSSDMGMRESTDTQYF; v_gene: TRBV7-9
CDR3aa: CASSLDGSYNEQFF; v_gene: TRBV5-4
CDR3aa: CASRDRVGELFF; v_gene: TRBV2
CDR3aa: CASSWTSTEQYF; v_gene: TRBV7-2
CDR3aa: CASSTLDSNQPQHF; v_gene: TRBV6-2/TRBV6-3
CDR3aa: CASSPDSIQRVF; v_gene: TRBV12-3/TRBV12-4
CDR3aa: CAWSPGGPYRNEQYF; v_gene: TRBV30
CDR3aa: CASSLLRGKLFF; v_gene: TRBV28
CDR3aa: CASSLVPGSSYNEQFF; v_gene: TRBV7-6
CDR3aa: CASRLTGERTYEQYF; v_gene: TRBV5-1
CDR3aa: CASSPWDRGLQDTQYF; v_gene: TRBV12-3/TRBV12-4
CDR3aa: CASSDRVGYEQYF; v_gene: TRBV7-9
CDR3aa: CASSSLTSGTNTGELFF; v_gene: TRBV11-1
CDR3aa: CASSPRQGVDTEAFF; v_gene: TRBV5-1